This is a list of T cell receptor beta chains from one sample in a study of blood T cells in healthy people across ages. MiXCR was run by TCRdb on the 5' RACE reads, yielding one entry per CDR3 protein. The sample gives about a million distinct CDR3 sequences, around 49% of which show up once; about an eighth is in the top ten. The sequencing sample was made of blood. These receptor sequences come from a man under 40 in good health. CDR3s leave out the opening cysteine and the closing phenylalanine or tryptophan. The D gene is left open where the match is weak.

j_gene: TRBJ2-1; v_gene: TRBV7-6; d_gene: -; CDR3aa: ASSWGDFPNEQF
j_gene: TRBJ1-4; v_gene: TRBV6-5; d_gene: -; CDR3aa: ASNQQGPHEKLF
j_gene: TRBJ2-7; v_gene: TRBV6-5; d_gene: -; CDR3aa: ASRVTGRGQANEQY
j_gene: TRBJ2-3; v_gene: TRBV20-1; d_gene: TRBD2; CDR3aa: SASGTSGGPTDTQY
j_gene: TRBJ2-1; v_gene: TRBV3-1; d_gene: TRBD2; CDR3aa: ASSPITAGTSGGFYNEQF
j_gene: TRBJ1-2; v_gene: TRBV20-1; d_gene: -; CDR3aa: SARKDYGYT
j_gene: TRBJ2-1; v_gene: TRBV4-1; d_gene: -; CDR3aa: ASSQDTGRDYNEQF
j_gene: TRBJ2-1; v_gene: TRBV12-3/TRBV12-4; d_gene: -; CDR3aa: ASSFWGSRSYNEQF
j_gene: TRBJ2-7; v_gene: TRBV29-1; d_gene: TRBD2; CDR3aa: SVKDSGASSYEQY
j_gene: TRBJ2-3; v_gene: TRBV12-3/TRBV12-4; d_gene: -; CDR3aa: ASRTETGHSDTQY
j_gene: TRBJ1-2; v_gene: TRBV5-8; d_gene: -; CDR3aa: ASSLEWTDYGYT
j_gene: TRBJ2-1; v_gene: TRBV3-1; d_gene: TRBD2; CDR3aa: ASSSSGGVDNEQF